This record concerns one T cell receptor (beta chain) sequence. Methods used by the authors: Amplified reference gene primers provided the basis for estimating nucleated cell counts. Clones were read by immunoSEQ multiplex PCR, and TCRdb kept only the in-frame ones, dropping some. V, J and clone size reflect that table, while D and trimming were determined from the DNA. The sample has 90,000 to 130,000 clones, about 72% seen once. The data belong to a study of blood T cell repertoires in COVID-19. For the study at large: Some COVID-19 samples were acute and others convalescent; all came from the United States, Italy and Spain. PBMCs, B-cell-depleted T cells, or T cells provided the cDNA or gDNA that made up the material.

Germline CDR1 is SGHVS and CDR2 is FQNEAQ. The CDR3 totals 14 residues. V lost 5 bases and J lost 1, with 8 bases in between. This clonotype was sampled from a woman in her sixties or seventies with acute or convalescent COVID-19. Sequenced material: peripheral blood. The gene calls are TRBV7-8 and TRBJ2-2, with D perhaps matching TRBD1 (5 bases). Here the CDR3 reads CASSRDRNTGELFF. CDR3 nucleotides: TGTGCCAGCAGCCGAGACAGGAACACCGGGGAGCTGTTTTTT. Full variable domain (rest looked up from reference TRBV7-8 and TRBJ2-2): GAGVSQSPRYKVAKRGQDVALRCDPISGHVSLFWYQQALGQGPEFLTYFQNEAQLDKSGLPSDRFFAERPEGSVSTLKIQRTQQEDSAVYLCASSRDRNTGELFFGEGSRLTVL.